These 13 T cell receptor beta chains were sequenced from one sample in a study of T cell repertoires in cytomegalovirus infection. Each CDR3 protein gets one entry after TCRdb re-called the reads with MiXCR. In the table there are a few hundred thousand distinct CDR3 sequences, around a tenth of which are singletons. The source material was PBMCs. The receptors originated from a human donor in good health (CMV status not recorded). Some clones in this sample may be carry-over from other donors' samples.

This clonotype showed up many times. The chain uses TRBV7-2 and TRBJ1-1, with D tentatively TRBD1 (6 bases). V lost 6 bases and J lost 1, with 15 bases in between. The CDR3 has 15 residues. The germline V gene encodes CDR1 SGHTA and CDR2 FQGNSA. The CDR3 DNA sequence: TGTGCCAGCAGTCGATCCCGACAGGAGAACACTGAAGCTTTCTTT. Amino acids: CASSRSRQENTEAFF.

The chain is built from TRBV7-9 and TRBJ2-7; 8 nucleotides line up with TRBD2. This CDR3 contains 13 residues. Germline-derived CDR1 and CDR2 are SEHNR and FQNEAQ (reference sequence). Trimming removed 5 bases from V and 5 bases from J; junction bases left unmatched: 5. CDR3 protein: CASSPPGGDEQYF. The CDR3 DNA follows: TGTGCCAGCAGCCCCCCGGGGGGGGACGAGCAGTACTTC. The complete variable domain, with remaining parts taken from reference TRBV7-9 and TRBJ2-7, reads DTGVSQNPRHKITKRGQNVTFRCDPISEHNRLYWYRQTLGQGPEFLTYFQNEAQLEKSRLLSDRFSAERPKGSFSTLEIQRTEQGDSAMYLCASSPPGGDEQYFGPGTRLTVT.

This clonotype was seen many times. The rearrangement joins TRBV7-3 to TRBJ2-1; D unresolved. V lost 2 bases and J 5 bases, leaving 7 bases between the germline ends. There are 13 residues in the CDR3. In germline, CDR1 is SGHTA, CDR2 FQGTGA. The CDR3 DNA is TGTGCCAGCAGCTTAGGTGACAACAATGAGCAGTTCTTC. This encodes CASSLGDNNEQFF.

This clonotype came up many times. The rearrangement links TRBV7-2 to TRBJ1-1, with no clear D. Trimming took 3 bases from V and 0 from J, leaving 8 bases between them. Germline V lookup: CDR1 SGHTA, CDR2 FQGNSA. The CDR3 is 14 amino acids. The CDR3 DNA sequence: TGTGCCAGCAGCTTGTCTCCACTGAACACTGAAGCTTTCTTT. This encodes CASSLSPLNTEAFF. Filled out from reference TRBV7-2 and TRBJ1-1, the complete variable domain reads GAGVSQSPSNKVTEKGKDVELRCDPISGHTALYWYRQSLGQGLEFLIYFQGNSAPDKSGLPSDRFSAERTGGSVSTLTIQRTQQEDSAVYLCASSLSPLNTEAFFGQGTRLTVV.

The V gene is TRBV7-8, the J gene TRBJ1-1, with TRBD1 matching 8 bases. The germline V gene has CDR1 SGHVS and CDR2 FQNEAQ. This CDR3 region has 18 residues. The junction had 15 bases not matched to a gene; V was cut back by 5 bases and J by 1 base. The DNA for the CDR3 is TGTGCCAGCAGCCCGATGGGACAGGTGGGAAGAAGGAACACTGAAGCTTTCTTT. It encodes CASSPMGQVGRRNTEAFF.

This clonotype was picked up many times. The V call is TRBV7-2, the J call TRBJ1-5; D is undetermined. CDR3 length equals 15 residues. Germline lookup yields CDR1 SGHTA and CDR2 FQGNSA. Trimming took off 1 base at V and 4 bases at J, with 11 bases between the two ends. As DNA, the CDR3 is TGTGCCAGCAGCTTAGGAGGGATAGGGAATCAGCCCCAGCATTTT. Amino acid sequence: CASSLGGIGNQPQHF.

This clonotype has at least ten counts. The chain employs TRBV7-9 and TRBJ1-2, with D possibly being TRBD1 (6 bases). Trimming took off 5 bases at V and 0 bases at J, with 10 bases between the two ends. From germline, CDR1 is SEHNR and CDR2 FQNEAQ (reference sequence). The CDR3 is made up of 14 amino acids. CDR3 nucleotides: TGTGCCAGCAGCAGACAGGAGACTAACTATGGCTACACCTTC. Protein product: CASSRQETNYGYTF.

In its sample, this clonotype was seen many times. The chain couples TRBV7-6 to TRBJ2-5; 11 bases are a match to TRBD1. The CDR3 sequence is 23 residues long. The germline V gene has CDR1 SGHVS and CDR2 FNYEAQ. Losses at the gene ends were 1 base for V and 4 bases for J; bases not matched to a gene: 26. As DNA, the CDR3 is TGTGCCAGCAGCTTAGGACCGCGGCTGTTAGTTCGGGAGGGGGACAGGGGGGTAGAGACCCAGTACTTC. Translating it yields CASSLGPRLLVREGDRGVETQYF.

This clonotype was observed at least ten times. This chain joins TRBV7-2 and TRBJ2-7; D is unresolved. CDR3 size: 14 residues. In germline, CDR1 is SGHTA, CDR2 FQGNSA. V dropped 5 bases and J dropped 1 base, with 12 bases sitting between them. The CDR3 DNA reads TGTGCCAGCAGCCCACAGATGACTTCCTACGAGCAGTACTTC. It yields the protein CASSPQMTSYEQYF.

This clonotype occurred many times. The chain combines TRBV6-1 with TRBJ1-4; possibly TRBD1 for D (5 bases). CDR1 is MNHNS and CDR2 is SASEGT in the germline V gene. Trimming removed 7 bases at V and 0 bases at J, with 12 bases between. The CDR3 has 15 residues. Written as DNA, the CDR3 is TGTGCCAGCACCCGGGACCTCGCAACTAATGAAAAACTGTTTTTT. This translates into CASTRDLATNEKLFF.

This clonotype appeared many times. The chain recombines TRBV4-3 with TRBJ2-1; D possibly corresponds to TRBD1 (5 bases). CDR3 size: 14 residues. Looked up from germline, CDR1 is LGHNA and CDR2 is YSLEER. The ends were cut back, 4 bases at V and 6 bases at J, with 13 bases in the middle. Here the CDR3 reads CASSPADIRNEQFF. The CDR3 region has the DNA TGCGCCAGCAGCCCCGCGGACATACGCAATGAGCAGTTCTTC.

This clonotype was counted only a few times. The V call is TRBV6-2 or TRBV6-3, the J call TRBJ2-3, with a possible D match to TRBD2 (6 bases). Trimming removed 0 bases from V and 3 bases from J, with 16 bases in between. CDR3 size: 17 residues. Germline-derived CDR1 and CDR2 are MNHEY and SVGEGT. The CDR3 DNA follows: TGTGCCAGCAGTTACTCCCCGGGACTGGGCGGTACAGATACGCAGTATTTT. It is translated as CASSYSPGLGGTDTQYF.

The gene calls are TRBV7-9 and TRBJ2-1, with 10 bases fitting TRBD1. Germline loops: CDR1 SEHNR, CDR2 FQNEAQ (reference sequence). J lost 2 bases, V lost 2 bases, and 12 bases had no gene match. The CDR3 has 19 amino acids. The DNA of the CDR3 is TGTGCCAGCAGCTTATTGACAGGGGGCGCGTGGTTTGCCTACAATGAGCAGTTCTTC. Amino acid sequence: CASSLLTGGAWFAYNEQFF.